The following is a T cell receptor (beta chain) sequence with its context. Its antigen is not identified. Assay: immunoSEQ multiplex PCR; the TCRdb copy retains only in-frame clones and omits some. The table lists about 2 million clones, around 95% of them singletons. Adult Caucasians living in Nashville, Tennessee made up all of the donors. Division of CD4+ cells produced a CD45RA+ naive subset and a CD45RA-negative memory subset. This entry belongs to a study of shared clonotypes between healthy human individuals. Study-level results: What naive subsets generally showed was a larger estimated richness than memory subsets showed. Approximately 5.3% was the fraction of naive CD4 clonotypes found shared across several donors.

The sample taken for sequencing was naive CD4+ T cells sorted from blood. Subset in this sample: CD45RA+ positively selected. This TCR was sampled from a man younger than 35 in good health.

In nucleotides, the CDR3 is TGCGCCAGCAGCCGCAGGTGGGCCTACGAGCAGTACTTC. Its translation: CASSRRWAYEQYF. The chain uses TRBV5-1 and TRBJ2-7; D is undetermined. In germline, CDR1 is SGHRS, CDR2 YFSETQ. The V and J ends lost 4 bases and 2 bases respectively, with 10 bases between them. The CDR3 has 13 residues.